This T cell receptor beta chain was identified in a study of radiotherapy plus CTLA-4 blockade in lung cancer. At the level of the study: Among patients, roughly 18% showed objective responses, and over 30% had disease control. Study results and limitations: Early clone dynamics of blood T cells, plus interferon-beta, reportedly predicted response best. TCR clones from tumors expanded in blood after radiotherapy plus ipilimumab.

Profiled with immunoSEQ multiplex PCR; TCRdb holds only in-frame clones, not every one. Of approximately 83,000 clones in the sample, under 80% were seen once. As regards this clone: Its antigen is as yet unknown.

V was clipped by 0 bases and J by 4 bases; unmatched bases: 6. CDR3 length: 16 residues. Patients had chemo-refractory metastatic non-small-cell lung cancer and received focal radiation plus CTLA-4 blockade that used ipilimumab. The sequence was collected from a human donor with non-small cell lung cancer who had a partial response to radiotherapy plus ipilimumab. Some clones in this sample may be carry-over from other donors' samples. The chain joins TRBV5-3 to TRBJ2-5, with 10 positions matching TRBD2. TRBV5-3 is placed among ORFs of uncertain function. Source: peripheral blood, taken from a patient treated with radiotherapy plus ipilimumab. CDR3 loop: CARSLGLAGVGETQYF. As DNA, the CDR3 is TGTGCCAGAAGCTTGGGGCTAGCGGGAGTGGGAGAGACCCAGTACTTC.